Listed here are 5 T cell receptor beta chains from one sample, sequenced in a study of CD8 T cells in ankylosing spondylitis. TCRdb processed the 5' RACE reads anew with MiXCR; each CDR3 protein has one entry. This table holds 150,000 to 200,000 distinct CDR3 sequences, 11% found once. The sample taken for sequencing was blood, either unsorted or a sorted T cell fraction (not recorded which). These receptors were collected from a male donor with ankylosing spondylitis or in good health (not recorded which).

This clonotype was seen repeatedly, ten times or more. The chain carries TRBV14 and TRBJ1-4, with D hard to call. Germline CDR1 reads SGHDN; CDR2 reads FVKESK. Trimming took off 2 bases at V and 6 bases at J, with 13 bases between the two ends. The CDR3 runs to 15 residues. Written as DNA, the CDR3 is TGTGCCAGCAGCCAATATCGGGGTGTTGATGAAAAACTGTTTTTT. It translates to CASSQYRGVDEKLFF.

The chain joins TRBV14 to TRBJ1-2; no firm D call. This CDR3 contains 15 residues. Trimming pared 0 bases from V and 5 bases from J, leaving 13 bases between. Germline CDR1 SGHDN, CDR2 FVKESK. The CDR3 DNA reads TGTGCCAGCAGCCAAGATCGCGACATCCGATATGGCTACACCTTC. It encodes CASSQDRDIRYGYTF.

This clonotype came up many times. The V and J genes are TRBV28 and TRBJ2-5, with D unresolved. Germline CDR1 and CDR2: MDHEN and SYDVKM. The CDR3 has 13 residues. With 4 bases removed from V and 0 bases from J, the gap between germline ends came to 6 bases. The CDR3 bases are TGTGCCAGCAGTTATGTCTACCAAGAGACCCAGTACTTC. Residues: CASSYVYQETQYF.

The chain joins TRBV19 to TRBJ1-1; D gene ambiguous. The CDR3 has 17 amino acids. With 4 bases removed from V and 1 base from J, the gap between germline ends came to 19 bases. Germline CDR1 reads LNHDA; CDR2 reads SQIVND (reference sequence). For the CDR3, the DNA is TGTGCCAGTAGTACCTCGACGGGCTGGTACGGGAACACTGAAGCTTTCTTT. Translation: CASSTSTGWYGNTEAFF.

This clonotype turned up a few times. The chain joins TRBV7-2 to TRBJ1-5; no reliable D call. Per the germline V gene, CDR1 is SGHTA and CDR2 is FQGNSA. Trimming stripped 4 bases from V and 9 bases from J, with 13 bases between. The CDR3 totals 13 residues. In nucleotides, the CDR3 is TGTGCCAGCAGCTCTGGAGGAGGACGGCCCCAGCATTTT. Its protein product is CASSSGGGRPQHF.